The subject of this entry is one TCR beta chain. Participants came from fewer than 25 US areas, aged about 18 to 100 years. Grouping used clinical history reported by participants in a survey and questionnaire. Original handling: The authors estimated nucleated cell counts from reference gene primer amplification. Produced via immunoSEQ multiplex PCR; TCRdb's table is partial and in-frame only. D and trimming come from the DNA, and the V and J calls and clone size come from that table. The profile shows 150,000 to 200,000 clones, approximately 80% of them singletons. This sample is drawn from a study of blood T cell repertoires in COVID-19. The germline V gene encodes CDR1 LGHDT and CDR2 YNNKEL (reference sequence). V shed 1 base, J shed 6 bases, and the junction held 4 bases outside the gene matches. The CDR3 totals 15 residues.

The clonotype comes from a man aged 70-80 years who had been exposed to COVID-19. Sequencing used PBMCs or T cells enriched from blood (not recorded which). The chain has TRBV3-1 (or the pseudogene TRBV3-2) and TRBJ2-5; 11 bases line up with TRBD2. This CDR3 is CASSQGASGRKTQYF. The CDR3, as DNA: TGTGCCAGCAGCCAAGGTGCTAGCGGGAGGAAGACCCAGTACTTC.